This T cell receptor (beta chain) was identified during a study of T cell responses to AZD1222 COVID-19 vaccine. Whole-study results and caveats: Baseline serostatus was positive in only a handful of AZD1222 recipients. Repertoire sampling happened only post peak T cell response.

The CDR3 extends over 13 amino acids. After removal of 5 bases from V and 5 bases from J, the junction contained 5 bases not matched to a gene. Sequencing used immunoSEQ multiplex PCR; TCRdb keeps in-frame clones, though not all of them. The sample consists of approximately 74,000 clones, roughly 80% of them appearing once. Note on this clone: Its target is unknown. The identical CDR3 is also encoded by other nucleotide sequences in the sample.

Sequencing was performed on peripheral blood, taken on day 0 of AZD1222 vaccination. The rearrangement joins TRBV12-3 or TRBV12-4 to TRBJ1-1, with 7 bases lining up with TRBD1. This receptor was obtained from an adult in good health. For the CDR3, the DNA is TGTGCCAGCAGTACAGGGGAGGGAACTGAAGCTTTCTTT. Its translation: CASSTGEGTEAFF.